These 9 T cell receptor beta chains came from one sample sequenced in a study of shared clonotypes between healthy human individuals. Sequenced by immunoSEQ multiplex PCR; TCRdb stores in-frame clones only, minus some. The sample holds about 1 million clones, more than 65% seen once. The sequencing input was memory CD4+ T cells sorted from blood. Subset meaning: CD45RA-negative fraction. These receptor sequences come from a man younger than 35 in good health.

This chain links TRBV6-6 with TRBJ1-3; TRBD1 might be the D (5 bases). Trimming left V 8 bases short and J 1 base short, with 12 bases between. The CDR3 extends over 14 amino acids. Germline V gives CDR1 MNHNY, CDR2 SVGAGI (reference sequence). Here the CDR3 DNA reads TGTGCCAGCTGCCAACCAGGGTCTGGAAACACCATATATTTT. As protein: CASCQPGSGNTIYF.

In this sample, this clone turned up once. This chain links TRBV27 with TRBJ2-3; unclear D gene. V lost 10 bases and J 1 base, leaving 9 bases between the germline ends. Germline V gene sequence: CDR1 MNHEY, CDR2 SMNVEV (reference sequence). The length of the CDR3 is 12 residues. The CDR3 is CATHQGTDTQYF. CDR3 in DNA: TGTGCCACGCATCAGGGCACAGATACGCAGTATTTT.

This chain joins TRBV11-2 and TRBJ2-1; TRBD1 aligns across 8 bases. The CDR3 has 13 residues. J was trimmed by 7 bases and V by 6 bases; bases with no gene match: 5. Germline V lookup: CDR1 SGHAT, CDR2 FQNNGV. CDR3 in amino acids: CASRHTGGNEQFF. CDR3 DNA: TGTGCCAGCAGGCATACAGGGGGGAATGAGCAGTTCTTC.

The V call is TRBV7-7, the J call TRBJ2-7, with TRBD2 as a possible D gene (5 bases). This CDR3 has 12 residues. CDR1 and CDR2 (germline): SSHAT, FNYEAQ (reference sequence). Here the CDR3 reads CARKRVEHEQYF. CDR3 nucleotides: TGTGCTAGGAAGAGGGTAGAGCACGAGCAGTACTTC.

The V and J genes are TRBV6-1 and TRBJ2-1; TRBD2 matches at 10 bases. The CDR3 totals 14 residues. The germline gives CDR1 MNHNS, CDR2 SASEGT. Trimming cost V 6 bases and J 7 bases; bases outside gene matches: 6. The CDR3 nucleotides are TGTGCCAGCAGGCTAGCGGGAGATTTGAATGAGCAGTTCTTC. It is translated as CASRLAGDLNEQFF.

This clone was counted between two and nine times. The rearrangement links TRBV18 to TRBJ1-1, with D tentatively TRBD1 (5 bases). Trimming shortened V by 4 bases and J by 3 bases, and 9 bases separated the two germline ends. Germline CDR1 KGHSH, CDR2 LQKENI. The CDR3 contains 13 residues. The CDR3: CASSLQEYTEAFF. The CDR3, as DNA: TGTGCCAGCTCACTACAGGAGTACACTGAAGCTTTCTTT.

V and J are TRBV10-3 and TRBJ2-7, with 9 positions matching TRBD1. V trimming: 6 bases; J trimming: 1 base; junction bases outside the gene matches: 7. CDR1 ENHRY and CDR2 SYGVKD come from the germline V gene. The CDR3 has 15 residues. In nucleotides, the CDR3 is TGTGCCATCAGCCTTCCGGACAGGGGTTCCTACGAGCAGTACTTC. Its translation is CAISLPDRGSYEQYF.

The CDR3 DNA is TGTGCCAGCTCGAGGGACAGGATGATTCAGCCCCAGCATTTT. Amino acid sequence: CASSRDRMIQPQHF. The chain couples TRBV18 to TRBJ1-5; 8 bases align to TRBD1. The V gene's germline CDR1 is KGHSH and CDR2 LQKENI. This CDR3 contains 14 residues. Trimming at V came to 6 bases and at J to 6 bases, leaving 7 bases not matched to a gene.

The chain couples TRBV7-2 to TRBJ2-7; 8 bases match TRBD2. CDR3 length: 17 amino acids. The germline gives CDR1 SGHTA, CDR2 FQGNSA. Losses at the gene ends were 5 bases for V and 2 bases for J; bases not matched to a gene: 14. CDR3 bases: TGTGCCAGCAGCCCGACTAGCGCCATAACCCAGGCCTACGAGCAGTACTTC. Translated: CASSPTSAITQAYEQYF.